These 21 T cell receptor beta chains were sequenced from one sample in a study of cytomegalovirus exposure and HLA in healthy donors. Sequencing used immunoSEQ multiplex PCR; TCRdb keeps in-frame clones, though not all of them. This table holds tens of thousands of clones, about 95% found once. Sequencing input: PBMCs. These receptors originate from a woman under 30 in good health and CMV-seronegative.

This chain connects TRBV13 to TRBJ1-5, with D possibly being TRBD1 (6 bases). The CDR3 loop spans 16 amino acids. Trimming stripped 0 bases from V and 6 bases from J, with 15 bases between. Looked up from germline, CDR1 is PRHDT and CDR2 is FYEKMQ (reference sequence). CDR3: CASSLGKGGRGQPQHF. The CDR3 DNA reads TGTGCCAGCAGCTTAGGTAAAGGGGGAAGGGGTCAGCCCCAGCATTTT.

The chain has TRBV7-6 and TRBJ2-1; 11 nucleotides agree with TRBD2. CDR1 is SGHVS, CDR2 FNYEAQ, per germline. J lost 8 bases, V lost 5 bases, and 8 bases had no gene match. CDR3 length equals 15 residues. The CDR3 DNA sequence: TGTGCCAGCAGCCTCCAACTAGCGGGGGTCTATGAGCAGTTCTTC. This translates into CASSLQLAGVYEQFF.

The chain links TRBV5-6 to TRBJ1-2; 9 bases are shared with TRBD1. CDR1 is SGHDT, CDR2 YYEEEE, per germline. J gave up 5 bases and V 4 bases, and 6 bases lay outside the gene matches. CDR3 length: 14 amino acids. The CDR3 loop is CASSQGTGTYGYTF. As DNA, the CDR3 is TGTGCCAGCAGCCAAGGGACAGGGACTTATGGCTACACCTTC.

The V call is TRBV29-1, the J call TRBJ2-2; D might be TRBD1 (6 bases). Trimming took 6 bases from V and 5 from J, leaving 13 bases between them. The CDR3 has 13 residues. CDR1 and CDR2 (germline): SQVTM, ANQGSEA. The CDR3 loop reads CSVGEQGTGELFF. The CDR3 coding sequence is TGCAGCGTGGGGGAACAGGGAACCGGGGAGCTGTTTTTT.

The genes are TRBV7-2 and TRBJ2-7, with D uncertain. V lost 3 bases to trimming and J lost 5 bases, with 20 bases between them. The length of the CDR3 is 16 residues. Germline assignment: CDR1 SGHTA and CDR2 FQGNSA. In DNA form, the CDR3 reads TGTGCCAGCAGCTTGGTGGTTGATCCCGGGTCCCACGAGCAGTACTTC. It codes for CASSLVVDPGSHEQYF.

The chain has TRBV5-1 and TRBJ1-4; a possible D gene is TRBD1 (6 bases). Germline CDR1 reads SGHRS; CDR2 reads YFSETQ. This CDR3 region has 14 residues. The V and J ends lost 3 bases and 8 bases respectively, with 14 bases between them. The CDR3 sequence is CASSSAGTPEKLFF. The CDR3 bases are TGCGCCAGCAGCTCCGCCGGGACACCCGAAAAACTGTTTTTT.

This clone was picked up one time. The chain links TRBV7-6 to TRBJ2-3; D unclear. The CDR3 has 13 residues. V lost 3 bases to trimming and J lost 3 bases, with 7 bases between them. Germline CDR1 SGHVS, CDR2 FNYEAQ. The CDR3 sequence is CASSFRETDTQYF. CDR3 coding DNA: TGTGCCAGCAGCTTCCGCGAGACAGATACGCAGTATTTT.

The chain carries TRBV18 and TRBJ2-5, with TRBD2 identical over 13 bases. Germline lookup yields CDR1 KGHSH and CDR2 LQKENI. The J segment lost 2 bases and the V segment lost 3 bases, leaving 9 bases of the junction unmatched. The CDR3 length is 18 residues. CDR3 nucleotides: TGTGCCAGCTCACCTTTTGGACTAGCGGGGGATCAACAAGAGACCCAGTACTTC. Translating it yields CASSPFGLAGDQQETQYF.

Here the CDR3 DNA reads TGTGCCAGCAGTGAATCGGCAGGGGGCGGCCCAGATACGCAGTATTTT. Translating gives CASSESAGGGPDTQYF. J is TRBJ2-3 and V is TRBV25-1; 8 nucleotides match TRBD1. CDR1 is MGHDK and CDR2 is SYGVNS in the germline V gene. V lost 1 base to trimming and J lost 4 bases; unmatched junction nucleotides: 7. The CDR3 is 16 residues long.

This chain uses TRBV6-6 with TRBJ2-7, with 7 nucleotides matching TRBD1. CDR1 and CDR2 (germline): MNHNY, SVGAGI (reference sequence). The CDR3 spans 14 residues. With 8 bases clipped from V and 7 bases from J, the junction kept 14 bases outside the gene matches. The CDR3 nucleotides are TGTGCCAGCGGATCTACGGGACAGAAAATTGAGCAGTACTTC. Its translation is CASGSTGQKIEQYF.

V gene TRBV9 combines with J gene TRBJ2-1, with TRBD2 matching 13 bases. The CDR3 has 16 amino acids. Germline trimming cut 0 bases from V and 8 bases from J; bases unmatched to any gene: 5. Germline CDR1 and CDR2: SGDLS and YYNGEE. The CDR3 sequence: CASSVEGTSGADEQFF. The CDR3 region has the DNA TGTGCCAGCAGCGTAGAAGGGACTAGCGGGGCGGATGAGCAGTTCTTC.

The V and J genes are TRBV5-4 and TRBJ1-3, with D perhaps matching TRBD1 (5 bases). The germline gives CDR1 SGHNT, CDR2 YYREEE (reference sequence). Trimming pared 4 bases from V and 5 bases from J, leaving 13 bases between. The CDR3 consists of 14 residues. The chain's CDR3 is CASSGAGDRNTIYF. Here the CDR3 DNA reads TGTGCCAGCAGCGGGGCGGGGGACCGAAACACCATATATTTT.

This clone was seen a single time. The chain carries TRBV5-4 and TRBJ1-1; 11 nucleotides agree with TRBD1. Losses at the gene ends were 4 bases for V and 2 bases for J; bases not matched to a gene: 7. CDR1 is SGHNT, CDR2 YYREEE, per germline (reference sequence). This CDR3 has 16 amino acids. For the CDR3, the DNA is TGTGCCAGCAGCATCGGACAGGGGGCCCAAAACACTGAAGCTTTCTTT. The encoded protein is CASSIGQGAQNTEAFF.

CDR3 nucleotide sequence: TGTGCCAGCAGCGTAGGAAGGTCGGGGGGTGCCTACGAGCAGTACTTC. Its protein product is CASSVGRSGGAYEQYF. This rearrangement joins TRBV9 to TRBJ2-7, with TRBD2 identical over 7 bases. This CDR3 has 16 amino acids. Germline loops: CDR1 SGDLS, CDR2 YYNGEE. Trimming removed 0 bases from V and 2 bases from J; junction bases left unmatched: 8. Variable domain in full (rest from reference TRBV9 and TRBJ2-7): DSGVTQTPKHLITATGQRVTLRCSPRSGDLSVYWYQQSLDQGLQFLIQYYNGEERAKGNILERFSAQQFPDLHSELNLSSLELGDSALYFCASSVGRSGGAYEQYFGPGTRLTVT.

V gene TRBV30 combines with J gene TRBJ2-2; weak D call: TRBD2 (5 bases). This CDR3 is built from 16 residues. The V end was cut by 0 bases, the J end by 5 bases, with 16 bases between. CDR1 and CDR2 (germline): GTSNPN, SVGIG (reference sequence). This CDR3 is CAWSVTGLRVTGELFF. The CDR3, as DNA: TGTGCCTGGAGTGTAACTGGACTGAGAGTTACCGGGGAGCTGTTTTTT.

The gene calls are TRBV19 and TRBJ1-2, with D possibly being TRBD1 (6 bases). Trimming shortened V by 6 bases and J by 2 bases, and 16 bases separated the two germline ends. Germline values: CDR1 LNHDA, CDR2 SQIVND (reference sequence). CDR3 length equals 15 residues. In DNA, the CDR3 is TGTGCCAGTAGGACTACGAGACAGGTGAACTATGGCTACACCTTC. Its protein product is CASRTTRQVNYGYTF.

J is TRBJ2-3 and V is TRBV15; 7 bases align to TRBD2. Trimming took 0 bases from V and 1 from J; bases not matched to a gene: 4. CDR3 length: 16 residues. Germline V lookup: CDR1 LNHNV, CDR2 YYDKDF (reference sequence). The CDR3 spells CATSRDGAGGTDTQYF. CDR3 nucleotides: TGTGCCACCAGCAGAGATGGGGCGGGGGGCACAGATACGCAGTATTTT.

The V gene is TRBV25-1, the J gene TRBJ1-1; tentative D call: TRBD1 (5 bases). Trimming shortened V by 6 bases and J by 8 bases, and 13 bases separated the two germline ends. The CDR3 length is 12 residues. Germline V gene lookup returns CDR1 MGHDK and CDR2 SYGVNS. DNA for the CDR3: TGTGCCAGCAGAACATTTCGACAGGAAGCTTTCTTT. Protein sequence: CASRTFRQEAFF. Using reference TRBV25-1 and TRBJ1-1 for the parts outside the CDR3, the full variable domain is EADIYQTPRYLVIGTGKKITLECSQTMGHDKMYWYQQDPGMELHLIHYSYGVNSTEKGDLSSESTVSRIRTEHFPLTLESARPSHTSQYLCASRTFRQEAFFGQGTRLTVV.

The chain uses TRBV18 and TRBJ2-5; D might be TRBD2 (5 bases). V shed 3 bases and J shed 1 base, with 6 bases lying between them. The CDR3 length is 13 residues. Germline-derived CDR1 and CDR2 are KGHSH and LQKENI. CDR3 protein: CASSPGVQETQYF. The DNA of the CDR3 is TGTGCCAGCTCACCCGGGGTCCAAGAGACCCAGTACTTC.

The chain combines TRBV7-2 with TRBJ2-7, with unresolved D. V dropped 2 bases and J dropped 4 bases, with 3 bases sitting between them. There are 11 residues in the CDR3. Per germline, CDR1 SGHTA and CDR2 FQGNSA. The CDR3 bases are TGTGCCAGCAGCTTACAATACGAGCAGTACTTC. This gives the protein CASSLQYEQYF. The whole variable domain, remainder taken from reference TRBV7-2 and TRBJ2-7, is GAGVSQSPSNKVTEKGKDVELRCDPISGHTALYWYRQSLGQGLEFLIYFQGNSAPDKSGLPSDRFSAERTGGSVSTLTIQRTQQEDSAVYLCASSLQYEQYFGPGTRLTVT.

V and J are TRBV7-3 and TRBJ1-1; D not resolved. There are 17 residues in the CDR3. The V end lost 0 bases, the J end lost 0 bases, and 14 bases lay between the germline ends. In germline, CDR1 is SGHTA, CDR2 FQGTGA. The CDR3 here is CASSLTGLPQMNTEAFF. For the CDR3, the DNA is TGTGCCAGCAGCTTAACGGGCCTTCCACAGATGAACACTGAAGCTTTCTTT.